A selection of T cell receptor beta chains follows, all from one sample in a study of blood T cell repertoires in COVID-19. The repertoire was sequenced with immunoSEQ multiplex PCR; TCRdb's copy has only in-frame clones and lacks some. The table includes about 380,000 clones, approximately 80% detected once. Sequencing input: peripheral blood. These TCRs come from a human donor with acute or convalescent COVID-19. The donor label of this sample is uncertain. CDR3s include the opening cysteine and the closing phenylalanine or tryptophan.

CASSTRGREDNEQFF,15,TRBV4-2,TRBJ2-1
CASMRSSYEQYF,12,TRBV2,TRBJ2-7
CASSVGDRDVIEQFF,15,TRBV5-1,TRBJ2-1
CASSVGLAGNRIGGELFF,18,TRBV25-1,TRBJ2-2
CASSLEREGNEQFF,14,TRBV11-3,TRBJ2-1
CASSPFQGNTEAFF,14,TRBV27,TRBJ1-1
CASSYRGGYEQYF,13,TRBV6-5,TRBJ2-7
CASSQTGGSYNEQFF,15,TRBV4-1,TRBJ2-1
CASRTSEETQYF,12,TRBV9,TRBJ2-5
CASSLVGREYGYTF,14,TRBV5-5,TRBJ1-2
CASSKAGFAAGQYF,14,TRBV5-6,TRBJ2-5
CASSESPGDPEAFF,14,TRBV6-1,TRBJ1-1
CASTLTGISGNTIYF,15,TRBV2,TRBJ1-3
CAISDSGEHQPQHF,14,TRBV10-3,TRBJ1-5
CVRSQLVLSTDTQYF,15,TRBV7-5,TRBJ2-3
CASSISGRAYEQYF,14,TRBV19,TRBJ2-7
CASSLGGDFTEAFF,14,TRBV5-1,TRBJ1-1
CATNRGALSSYNEQFF,16,TRBV5-1,TRBJ2-1
CASSEGTGGYTEAFF,15,TRBV2,TRBJ1-1
CASSQGGLAGVGTGELFF,18,TRBV4-1,TRBJ2-2
CASSLSSIGTREKLFF,16,TRBV28,TRBJ1-4
CASSTRQGSNTEAFF,15,TRBV5-1,TRBJ1-1
CASSGDRRTNEKLFF,15,TRBV9,TRBJ1-4
CASSLAGTYEQYF,13,TRBV5-1,TRBJ2-7
CASSLSGHLYEQYF,14,TRBV27,TRBJ2-7
CATREAGTGELFF,13,TRBV24-1,TRBJ2-2
CASRKGQGTRNTEAFF,16,TRBV27,TRBJ1-1
CASSFRGLLSEAFF,14,TRBV27,TRBJ1-1
CSVARGGDTQYF,12,TRBV29-1,TRBJ2-3
CASSLTAPPEGQYF,14,TRBV5-1,TRBJ2-7
CASSGGRVSSYEQYF,15,TRBV5-4,TRBJ2-7
CASNPQGAFLYGYTF,15,TRBV19,TRBJ1-2
CASSPYTWMETTEAFF,16,TRBV9,TRBJ1-1
CASSPRRGNYGYTF,14,TRBV5-8,TRBJ1-2
CASSYGRGSNYGYTF,15,TRBV6-5,TRBJ1-2
CASSLGSWTGGSGELFF,17,TRBV5-1,TRBJ2-2
CASLRPDGTEAFF,13,TRBV6-5,TRBJ1-1
CSVDRGLIDTQYF,13,TRBV29-1,TRBJ2-3
CASSSERTGNYEQYF,15,TRBV2,TRBJ2-7
CASSPDSQGIGGYTF,15,TRBV18,TRBJ1-2
CASSQDRGLPTEAFF,15,TRBV3-1/TRBV3-2,TRBJ1-1
CASSQSQGFYVEQFF,15,TRBV16,TRBJ2-1
CASSLAGGGDYEQYF,15,TRBV7-8,TRBJ2-7
CASSSPGLRQETQYF,15,TRBV6-2/TRBV6-3,TRBJ2-5
CAIRHTLQGASNQPQHF,17,TRBV10-1,TRBJ1-5
CASSILNWDRVVTGNTIYF,19,TRBV19,TRBJ1-3
CAWSTGSGNEQFF,13,TRBV30,TRBJ2-1
CASTDPPRASGNTIYF,16,TRBV10-2,TRBJ1-3